This record looks at one T cell receptor (beta chain) sequence and its context. This specimen comes from a study of blood T cell repertoires in COVID-19. About the research overall: The study drew acute and convalescent COVID-19 samples from the United States, Italy and Spain. From T cells, B-cell-depleted T cells, or PBMCs came the material, which was cDNA or gDNA.

Germline V lookup: CDR1 SEHNR, CDR2 FQNEAQ (reference sequence). V lost 0 bases and J lost 7, with 16 bases in between. This CDR3 comprises 15 residues. Study processing details: Estimated nucleated cell counts came from reference gene primer amplification. Some clones are missing from TCRdb's copy, which holds only in-frame ones; the method was immunoSEQ multiplex PCR. That table gives V, J and clone size, and the DNA gave D and trimming. This repertoire shows about 130,000 clones, approximately 80% found once; its top ten account for approximately 40%. V gene TRBV7-9 combines with J gene TRBJ2-7; D is perhaps TRBD2 (5 bases). The TCR sequence derives from a human donor in a cohort sampled during active COVID-19. The source material was peripheral blood. CDR3 DNA: TGTGCCAGCAGCTTAGCGGCGGTACCTCGGGGAGAGCAGTACTTC. It encodes CASSLAAVPRGEQYF.